A single T cell receptor beta chain is shown here with its context. Its antigen is not known. Treatment meaning: roughly ten-day PBMC culture with coronavirus spike peptide pools or control peptides (ViraFEST assay). The Oncomine TCR Beta short-read assay sequenced DNA from cultured CD4+ T cells. Genomic DNA was drawn out of CD4+ T cells grown in culture. TCRdb analysed the PCR reads with MiXCR anew, one entry per CDR3 protein. The table shows about 20,000 distinct CDR3 sequences, with about 38% occurring only once. This specimen comes from a study of vaccination and CD4 T cells after COVID-19. Study as a whole: Blood was drawn a median roughly 67 days post second dose, range 14 to 241.

This CDR3 is built from 14 residues. Trimming pared 3 bases from V and 6 bases from J, leaving 12 bases between. The germline gives CDR1 SGHNT, CDR2 YYREEE (reference sequence). General observations from the study: The authors identified 304 of 307 vaccine-specific clones in convalescent patients as spike mono-reactive. Among those convalescent, a median roughly 89% of reactive clones emerged solely post-vaccination.

The chain is built from TRBV5-4 and TRBJ2-2, with D possibly TRBD2 on 6 matching bases. The source of this sequence is a human donor who received a COVID-19 vaccine. The sample was CD4+ T cells from blood, cultured in vitro, taken before SARS-CoV-2 vaccination. In DNA, the CDR3 is TGTGCCAGCAGCTCCCGACTAGACGCCGGGGAGCTGTTTTTT. It specifies CASSSRLDAGELFF.